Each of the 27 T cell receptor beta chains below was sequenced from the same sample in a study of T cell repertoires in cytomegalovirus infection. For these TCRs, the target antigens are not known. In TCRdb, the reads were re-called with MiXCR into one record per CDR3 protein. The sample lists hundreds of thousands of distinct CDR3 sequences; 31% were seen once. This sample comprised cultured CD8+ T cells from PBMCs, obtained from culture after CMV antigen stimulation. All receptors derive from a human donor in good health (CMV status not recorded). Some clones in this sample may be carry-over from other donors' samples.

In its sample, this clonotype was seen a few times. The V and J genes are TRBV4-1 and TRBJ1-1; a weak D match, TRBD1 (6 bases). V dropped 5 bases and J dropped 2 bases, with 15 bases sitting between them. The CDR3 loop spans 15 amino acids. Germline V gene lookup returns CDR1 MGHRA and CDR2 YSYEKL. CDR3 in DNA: TGCGCCAGCAGCACTAGACAGGTTGTCAACACTGAAGCTTTCTTT. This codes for CASSTRQVVNTEAFF.

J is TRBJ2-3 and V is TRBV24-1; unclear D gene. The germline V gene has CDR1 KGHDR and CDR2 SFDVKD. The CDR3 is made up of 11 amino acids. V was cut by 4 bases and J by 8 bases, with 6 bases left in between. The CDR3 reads CATSEAGTQYF. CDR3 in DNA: TGTGCCACCAGTGAAGCCGGTACGCAGTATTTT.

The CDR3 coding sequence is TGTGCCAGTAGTACCTGGGGTCACAATGAGCAGTTCTTC. It codes for CASSTWGHNEQFF. J is TRBJ2-1 and V is TRBV19; D ambiguous. Trimming stripped 4 bases from V and 5 bases from J, with 9 bases between. CDR3 length: 13 residues. Germline V gives CDR1 LNHDA, CDR2 SQIVND (reference sequence).

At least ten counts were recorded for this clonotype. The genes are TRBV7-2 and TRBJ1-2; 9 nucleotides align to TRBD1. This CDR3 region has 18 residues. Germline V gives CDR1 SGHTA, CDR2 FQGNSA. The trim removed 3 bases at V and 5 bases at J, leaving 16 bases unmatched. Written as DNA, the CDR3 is TGTGCCAGCAGCTTTAATATGGGACAGGGCGCCACCCTATATGGCTACACCTTC. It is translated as CASSFNMGQGATLYGYTF.

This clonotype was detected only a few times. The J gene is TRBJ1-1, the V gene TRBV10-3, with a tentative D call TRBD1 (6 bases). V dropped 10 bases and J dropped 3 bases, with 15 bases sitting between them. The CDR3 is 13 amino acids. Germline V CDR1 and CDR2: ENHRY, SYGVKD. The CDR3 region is CATQDRRDTEAFF. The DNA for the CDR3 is TGTGCCACTCAAGACAGGAGGGACACTGAAGCTTTCTTT.

The CDR3 DNA follows: TGTGCCAGCATTAGGCGGAGCGGCGGGCCCCAGCATTTT. Translating gives CASIRRSGGPQHF. The genes are TRBV6-6 and TRBJ1-5; D gene uncertain. V was pared by 7 bases and J by 9 bases, with 16 bases between. Germline V lookup: CDR1 MNHNY, CDR2 SVGAGI (reference sequence). The CDR3 loop spans 13 amino acids.

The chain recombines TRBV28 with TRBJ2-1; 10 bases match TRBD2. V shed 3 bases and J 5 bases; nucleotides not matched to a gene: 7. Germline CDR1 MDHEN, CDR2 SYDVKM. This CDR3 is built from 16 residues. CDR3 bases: TGTGCCAGCAGTTTGGTGGCTAGCGGGGGAAACAATGAGCAGTTCTTC. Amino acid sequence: CASSLVASGGNNEQFF.

The chain's CDR3 is CASSEWAGTGSYEQYF. The CDR3 DNA reads TGTGCCAGCAGTGAATGGGCGGGGACAGGGAGCTACGAGCAGTACTTC. This sequence joins TRBV6-1 and TRBJ2-7; 9 bases agree with TRBD1. The CDR3 consists of 16 residues. Trimming cost V 2 bases and J 3 bases; bases outside gene matches: 8. CDR1 and CDR2 from the germline V gene are MNHNS and SASEGT.

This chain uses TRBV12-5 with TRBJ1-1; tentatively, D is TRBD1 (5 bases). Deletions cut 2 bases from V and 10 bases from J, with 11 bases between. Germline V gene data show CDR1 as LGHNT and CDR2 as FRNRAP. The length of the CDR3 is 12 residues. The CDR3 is CASGLWGQGAFF. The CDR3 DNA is TGTGCTAGTGGTTTGTGGGGTCAGGGAGCTTTCTTT.

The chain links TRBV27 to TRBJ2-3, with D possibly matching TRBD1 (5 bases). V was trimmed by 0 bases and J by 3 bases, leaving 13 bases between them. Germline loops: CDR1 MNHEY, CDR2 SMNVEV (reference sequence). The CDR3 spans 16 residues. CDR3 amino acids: CASSLSNRRLTDTQYF. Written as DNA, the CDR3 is TGTGCCAGCAGTTTATCCAACAGGCGATTAACAGATACGCAGTATTTT.

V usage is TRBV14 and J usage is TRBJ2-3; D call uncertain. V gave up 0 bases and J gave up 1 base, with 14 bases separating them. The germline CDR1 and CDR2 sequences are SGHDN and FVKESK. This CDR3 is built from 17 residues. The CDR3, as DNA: TGTGCCAGCAGCCAAGATCTTATGCGGCAGGGCACAGATACGCAGTATTTT. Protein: CASSQDLMRQGTDTQYF. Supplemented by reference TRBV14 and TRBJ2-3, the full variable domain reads EAGVTQFPSHSVIEKGQTVTLRCDPISGHDNLYWYRRVMGKEIKFLLHFVKESKQDESGMPNNRFLAERTGGTYSTLKVQPAELEDSGVYFCASSQDLMRQGTDTQYFGPGTRLTVL.

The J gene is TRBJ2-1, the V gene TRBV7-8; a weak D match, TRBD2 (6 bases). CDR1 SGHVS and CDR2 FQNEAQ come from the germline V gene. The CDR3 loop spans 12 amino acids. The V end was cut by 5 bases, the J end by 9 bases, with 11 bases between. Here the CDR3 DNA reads TGTGCCAGCAGCCCGGGGACTCCTGAGCAGTTCTTC. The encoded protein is CASSPGTPEQFF.

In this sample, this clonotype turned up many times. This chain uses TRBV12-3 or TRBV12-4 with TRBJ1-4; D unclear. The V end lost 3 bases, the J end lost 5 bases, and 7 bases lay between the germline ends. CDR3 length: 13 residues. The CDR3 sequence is CASSFWTNEKLFF. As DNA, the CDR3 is TGTGCCAGCAGTTTTTGGACGAATGAAAAACTGTTTTTT.

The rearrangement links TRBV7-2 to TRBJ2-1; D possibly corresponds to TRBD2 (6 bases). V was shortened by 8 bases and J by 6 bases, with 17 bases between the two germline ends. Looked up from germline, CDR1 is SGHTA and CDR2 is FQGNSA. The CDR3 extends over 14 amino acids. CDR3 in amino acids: CASQRRGWGNEQFF. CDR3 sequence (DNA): TGTGCCAGCCAGAGGAGGGGTTGGGGCAATGAGCAGTTCTTC.

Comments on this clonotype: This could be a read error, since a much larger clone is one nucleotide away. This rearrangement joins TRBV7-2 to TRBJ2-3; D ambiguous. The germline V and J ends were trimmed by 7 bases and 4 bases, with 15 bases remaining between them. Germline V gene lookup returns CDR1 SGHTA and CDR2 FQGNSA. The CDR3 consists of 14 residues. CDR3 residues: CASTPLGSPDTQYF. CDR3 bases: TGTGCCAGCACCCCGTTGGGGTCGCCAGATACGCAGTATTTT. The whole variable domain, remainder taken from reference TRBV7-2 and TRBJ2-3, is GAGVSQSPSNKVTEKGKDVELRCDPISGHTALYWYRQSLGQGLEFLIYFQGNSAPDKSGLPSDRFSAERTGGSVSTLTIQRTQQEDSAVYLCASTPLGSPDTQYFGPGTRLTVL.

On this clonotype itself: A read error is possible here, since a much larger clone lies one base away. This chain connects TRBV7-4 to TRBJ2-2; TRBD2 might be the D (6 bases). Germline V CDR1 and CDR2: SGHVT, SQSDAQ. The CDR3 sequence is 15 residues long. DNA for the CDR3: TGTGTCAGCAGCTTAGTCCTCGGGGAGGCCGGGGAGCTGTTTTTT. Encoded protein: CVSSLVLGEAGELFF. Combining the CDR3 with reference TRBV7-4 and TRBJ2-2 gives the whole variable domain GAGVSQSPRYKVAKRGRDVALRCDSISGHVTLYWYRQTLGQGSEVLTYSQSDAQRDKSGRPSGRFSAERPERSVSTLKIQRTEQGDSAVYLCVSSLVLGEAGELFFGEGSRLTVL.

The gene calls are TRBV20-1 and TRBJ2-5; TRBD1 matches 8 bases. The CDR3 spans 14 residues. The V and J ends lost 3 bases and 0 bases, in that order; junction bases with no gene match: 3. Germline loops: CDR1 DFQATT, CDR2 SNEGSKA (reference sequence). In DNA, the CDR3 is TGCAGTGCTAGGGACAGGGAGTACCAAGAGACCCAGTACTTC. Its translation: CSARDREYQETQYF.

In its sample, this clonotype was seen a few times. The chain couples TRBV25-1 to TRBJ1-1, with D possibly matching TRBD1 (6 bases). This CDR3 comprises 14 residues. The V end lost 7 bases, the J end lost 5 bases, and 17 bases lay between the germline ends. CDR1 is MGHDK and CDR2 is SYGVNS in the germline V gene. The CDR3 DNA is TGTGCCAGCACCGCGGGGGCGCGAGGAACTGAAGCTTTCTTT. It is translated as CASTAGARGTEAFF.

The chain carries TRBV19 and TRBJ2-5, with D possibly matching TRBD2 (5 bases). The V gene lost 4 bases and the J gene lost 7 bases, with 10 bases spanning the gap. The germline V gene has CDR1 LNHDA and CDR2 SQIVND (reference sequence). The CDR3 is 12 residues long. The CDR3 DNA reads TGTGCCAGTAGTAGGGCAGGAGGGACCCAGTACTTC. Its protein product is CASSRAGGTQYF.

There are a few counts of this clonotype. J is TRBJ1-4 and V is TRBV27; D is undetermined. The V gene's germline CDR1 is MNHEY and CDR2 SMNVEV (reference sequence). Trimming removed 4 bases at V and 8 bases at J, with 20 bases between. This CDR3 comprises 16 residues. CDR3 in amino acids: CASSSNSPRGIEKLFF. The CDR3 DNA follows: TGTGCCAGCAGTTCCAACTCACCCCGAGGAATCGAAAAACTGTTTTTT.

The CDR3 region has the DNA TGTGCCAGCCCCTACCCGGGACAAAACACCGGGGAGCTGTTTTTT. Translating gives CASPYPGQNTGELFF. This sequence joins TRBV7-9 and TRBJ2-2; tentatively, D is TRBD1 (6 bases). Germline-derived CDR1 and CDR2 are SEHNR and FQNEAQ (reference sequence). Trimming removed 8 bases at V and 2 bases at J, with 15 bases between. This CDR3 spans 15 amino acids.

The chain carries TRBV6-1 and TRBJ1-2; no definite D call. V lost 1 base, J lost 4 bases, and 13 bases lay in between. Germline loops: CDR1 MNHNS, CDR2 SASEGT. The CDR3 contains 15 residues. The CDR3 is CASSEGPGSGYGYTF. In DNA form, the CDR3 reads TGTGCCAGCAGTGAAGGCCCCGGTTCAGGCTATGGCTACACCTTC.

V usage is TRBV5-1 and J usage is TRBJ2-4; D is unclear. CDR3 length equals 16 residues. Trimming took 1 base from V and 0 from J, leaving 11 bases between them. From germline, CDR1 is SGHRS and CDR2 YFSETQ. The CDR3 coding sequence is TGCGCCAGCAGCTTGCGAACAGATTTAGCCAAAAACATTCAGTACTTC. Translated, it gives CASSLRTDLAKNIQYF.

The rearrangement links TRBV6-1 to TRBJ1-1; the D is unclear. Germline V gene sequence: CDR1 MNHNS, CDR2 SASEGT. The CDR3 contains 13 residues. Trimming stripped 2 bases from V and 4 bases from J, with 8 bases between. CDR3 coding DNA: TGTGCCAGCAGTGAATTGGGCGGCACTGAAGCTTTCTTT. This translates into CASSELGGTEAFF.

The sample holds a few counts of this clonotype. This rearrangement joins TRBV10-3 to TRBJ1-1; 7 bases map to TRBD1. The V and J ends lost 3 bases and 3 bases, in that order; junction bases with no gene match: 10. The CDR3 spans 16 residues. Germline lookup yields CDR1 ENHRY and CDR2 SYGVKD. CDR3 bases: TGTGCCATCAGTGACCTGACAGGGTTGGTGGACACTGAAGCTTTCTTT. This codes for CAISDLTGLVDTEAFF.

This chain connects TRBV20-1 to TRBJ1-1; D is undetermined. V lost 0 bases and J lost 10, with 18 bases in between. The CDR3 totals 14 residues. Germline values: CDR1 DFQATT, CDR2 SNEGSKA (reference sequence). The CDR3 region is CSARDQWSGGAAFF. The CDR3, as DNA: TGCAGTGCTAGAGATCAATGGTCGGGCGGCGCAGCTTTCTTT.

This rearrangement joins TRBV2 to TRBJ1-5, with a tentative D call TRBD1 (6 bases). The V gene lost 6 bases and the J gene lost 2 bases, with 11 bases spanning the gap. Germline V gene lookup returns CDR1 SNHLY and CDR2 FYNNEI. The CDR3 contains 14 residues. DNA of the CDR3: TGTGCCAGCAGAGAACAGGGCCGCAATCAGCCCCAGCATTTT. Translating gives CASREQGRNQPQHF. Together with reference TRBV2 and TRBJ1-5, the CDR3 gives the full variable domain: EPEVTQTPSHQVTQMGQEVILRCVPISNHLYFYWYRQILGQKVEFLVSFYNNEISEKSEIFDDQFSVERPDGSNFTLKIRSTKLEDSAMYFCASREQGRNQPQHFGDGTRLSIL.